The T cell receptor beta chain described here comes from a study of cytomegalovirus exposure and HLA in healthy donors. Germline CDR1 and CDR2: SGDLS and YYNGEE. This CDR3 has 16 amino acids. Trimming cost V 0 bases and J 0 bases, with 10 bases left between them. Remarks on this clone: Other nucleotide sequences from this sample produce the same CDR3.

Profiling relied on immunoSEQ multiplex PCR, and the TCRdb table lists in-frame clones only, not all of them. The sample consists of approximately 60,000 clones, approximately 92% of them appearing once. The chain uses TRBV9 and TRBJ2-1; perhaps TRBD2 as D (5 bases). The clonotype comes from a man aged 18 to 35 in good health and CMV-seronegative. The material sequenced was PBMCs. CDR3 sequence reads: CASSVVGGSSYNEQFF. In DNA form, the CDR3 reads TGTGCCAGCAGCGTAGTGGGTGGGAGCTCCTACAATGAGCAGTTCTTC.